This is a list of T cell receptor beta chains from one sample in a study of T-cell reconstitution after alpha-beta-depleted transplantation in children. TCRdb used MiXCR to reprocess the PCR reads, holding one entry per CDR3 protein. The sample contains fewer than 200,000 distinct CDR3 sequences, 6% to 7% of which appear only once. This sample comprised PBMCs from the stem cell graft donor, obtained from the stem cell graft. The receptors shown here come from a human donor who donated a stem cell graft to a child with Wiskott-Aldrich syndrome. The CDR3 runs from the conserved cysteine through the conserved F or W. The D gene is left open where the match is weak. Clone size appears in some rows only: once, few, many, or a class for an expanded clone.

>TRBD2|TRBV4-2|many|TRBJ2-3
TGTGCCAGCAGCCAACAATCTAGCGGGACTAGCACAGATACGCAGTATTTT
CASSQQSSGTSTDTQYF
>NA|TRBV6-5|many|TRBJ2-2
TGTGCCAGCAGTTACTCGAAAGGGCGGGTTTCAAACACCGGGGAGCTGTTTTTT
CASSYSKGRVSNTGELFF
>NA|TRBV6-5|many|TRBJ1-5
TGTGCCAGCAGTTTTGTTCCAGGAGAACAGCCCCAGCATTTT
CASSFVPGEQPQHF
>NA|TRBV29-1|many|TRBJ2-1
TGCAGCGTTGAAGTGGGAAGCTCCTACAATGAGCAGTTCTTC
CSVEVGSSYNEQFF
>TRBD1|TRBV20-1|many|TRBJ2-1
TGCAGTGCTTACTCCCGGGACAGGGGCGAGCAGTTCTTC
CSAYSRDRGEQFF
>NA|TRBV5-5|many|TRBJ2-1
TGTGCCAGCACCCGCGCCCAGGTCTACAATGAGCAGTTCTTC
CASTRAQVYNEQFF
>NA|TRBV7-9|many|TRBJ2-1
TGTGCCAGCAGCTCCAGCGAGAGCTCCTACAATGAGCAGTTCTTC
CASSSSESSYNEQFF
>NA|TRBV13|few|TRBJ1-3
TGTGCCAGCAGCCTAAGGAGGCTAGGTGGAAACACCATATATTTT
CASSLRRLGGNTIYF
>NA|TRBV20-1|NA|TRBJ1-1
TGCAGTGCCGGTGGTCGGGGCACTGAAGCTTTCTTT
CSAGGRGTEAFF
>TRBD2|TRBV6-2/TRBV6-3|NA|TRBJ2-7
TGTGCCAGCAGTCCCAATATACCCCCTAGCGGGGGCTCCTCCCTCTACGAGCAGTACTTC
CASSPNIPPSGGSSLYEQYF
>NA|TRBV2|many|TRBJ2-1
TGTGCCAGCAGCGAACCCCCGGGACTGGGATCCAATGAGCAGTTCTTC
CASSEPPGLGSNEQFF
>TRBD1|TRBV5-6|few|TRBJ2-7
TGTGCCAGCAGTGCACCCGGGACAGGGGCCTCCTACGAGCAGTACTTC
CASSAPGTGASYEQYF
>NA|TRBV20-1|few|TRBJ1-4
TGCAGTGCTAGCTCTACAGACACAGGGTTTCGGTTTTTT
CSASSTDTGFRFF
>NA|TRBV12-3/TRBV12-4|few|TRBJ1-2
TGTGCCAGCAGTTTAACCCCAGGGAGAAGGGACTATGGCTACACCTTC
CASSLTPGRRDYGYTF
>NA|TRBV5-5|NA|TRBJ1-3
TGTGCCAGCAGCTTGTTAGGTCCGGACGCCCTGGGAGGAAACACCATATATTTT
CASSLLGPDALGGNTIYF
>NA|TRBV29-1|many|TRBJ2-5
TGCAGCGTTAATCAGGCGCAAGAGACCCAGTACTTC
CSVNQAQETQYF
>NA|TRBV6-5|NA|TRBJ1-6
TGTGCCACCCGACAACCGGGACCCAGTAATTCACCCCTCCACTTT
CATRQPGPSNSPLHF
>NA|TRBV4-3|NA|TRBJ2-7
TGCGCCAGCAGCCAAGATCGGAACGAGCAGTACTTC
CASSQDRNEQYF
>NA|TRBV3-1|NA|TRBJ1-1
TGTGCCAGCAGCCAATTACTTGGGGTGAACACTGAAGCTTTCTTT
CASSQLLGVNTEAFF
>TRBD2|TRBV6-5|many|TRBJ2-3
TGTGCCAGCAAGTTAGCGGGAGTCACCACAGATACGCAGTATTTT
CASKLAGVTTDTQYF
>TRBD2|TRBV20-1|many|TRBJ2-3
TGCAGTGCCCAGAAGGGACTAGCGGGAACAGATACGCAGTATTTT
CSAQKGLAGTDTQYF
>NA|TRBV24-1|many|TRBJ1-5
TGTGCCACCAGTGACCTCGACCCGGAGGGATATCAGCCCCAGCATTTT
CATSDLDPEGYQPQHF
>TRBD2|TRBV28|many|TRBJ2-7
TGTGCCAGCAGTATCCTAGCGGGGGCCGGGTACGAGCAGTACTTC
CASSILAGAGYEQYF
>TRBD1|TRBV12-3/TRBV12-4|many|TRBJ1-1
TGTGCCAGCAGTCCACGGACAGGTGCAAACACGGCTGAAGCTTTCTTT
CASSPRTGANTAEAFF
>NA|TRBV12-3/TRBV12-4|many|TRBJ1-3
TGTGCCAGCAGTTTTGTTGCTGGAAACACCATATATTTT
CASSFVAGNTIYF
>NA|TRBV7-8|many|TRBJ2-3
TGTGCCAGCAGCTTAGGGGATCTTGGGACCATCGAGCAGTATTTT
CASSLGDLGTIEQYF
>NA|TRBV7-9|NA|TRBJ1-1
TGTGCCAGCAGCTTTGAAGGCAGGACTGAAGCTTTCTTT
CASSFEGRTEAFF
>NA|TRBV7-2|few|TRBJ1-1
TGTGCCAGCAGCTTACAGGGAGGGTACACTGAAGCTTTCTTT
CASSLQGGYTEAFF
>NA|TRBV12-3/TRBV12-4|many|TRBJ2-7
TGTGCCAGCAGTCGTACAAGGGCATCCTACGAGCAGTACTTC
CASSRTRASYEQYF
>NA|TRBV21-1|many|TRBJ2-7
TGTGCCAGCAGCAAAGCAGCGCGGGAGGCTTCCTACGAGCAGTACTTC
CASSKAAREASYEQYF
>TRBD1|TRBV6-2/TRBV6-3|many|TRBJ2-7
TGTGCCAGCAGCGGGGTCTATCGGACAGGGGGCTTGTCTAGCTCCTACGAGCAGTACTTC
CASSGVYRTGGLSSSYEQYF
>NA|TRBV5-1|many|TRBJ2-1
TGCGCCAGCAGCTTGCAGGGTCTGAGCATGGAGAATGAGCAGTTCTTC
CASSLQGLSMENEQFF
>TRBD1|TRBV5-1|many|TRBJ2-4
TGCGCCAGCAGGACAGGGGGTACCAAAAACATTCAGTACTTC
CASRTGGTKNIQYF
>TRBD2|TRBV20-1|few|TRBJ2-1
TGCAGTGCTAGAGATCCTACTAGCGGGGCAACCTACAATGAGCAGTTCTTC
CSARDPTSGATYNEQFF
>TRBD2|TRBV9|many|TRBJ2-1
TGTGCCAGCACCTTGGGGGGAGCGGGAGCCTACAATGAGCAGTTCTTC
CASTLGGAGAYNEQFF
>NA|TRBV6-5|NA|TRBJ2-6
TGTGCCAGCAGTTACCCCGGCCGCTTGGGGGCCAACGTCCTGATTTTC
CASSYPGRLGANVLIF
>TRBD1|TRBV2|few|TRBJ1-5
TGTGCCAGCAGCGGACAGGGGGGAGGGACGAGCAATCAGCCCCAGCATTTT
CASSGQGGGTSNQPQHF
>TRBD1|TRBV12-3/TRBV12-4|many|TRBJ2-7
TGTGCCAGCAGTTCCACCGGGACAGGCCCCTACGAGCAGTACTTC
CASSSTGTGPYEQYF
>TRBD2|TRBV6-5|many|TRBJ2-7
TGTGCCAGCAGTTCTGATAGCGGGCCTACCTACGAGCAGTACTTC
CASSSDSGPTYEQYF
>NA|TRBV4-3|many|TRBJ2-2
TGCGCCAGCAGCCAAGATAAGGGGGGGGACACCGGGGAGCTGTTTTTT
CASSQDKGGDTGELFF
>NA|TRBV13|many|TRBJ2-7
TGTGCCATCAAGAGACGGGGCTCCTACGAGCAGTACTTC
CAIKRRGSYEQYF
>TRBD1|TRBV20-1|many|TRBJ2-3
TGCAGTGCTAGGGACAGGGTAAACACAGATACGCAGTATTTT
CSARDRVNTDTQYF
>NA|TRBV5-1|many|TRBJ1-1
TGCGCCAGCAGCTTGACCGGGTACACTGAAGCTTTCTTT
CASSLTGYTEAFF
>TRBD2|TRBV5-5|many|TRBJ2-1
TGTGCCAGCAGCCCCCGGACTAGTCGCAATGAGCAGTTCTTC
CASSPRTSRNEQFF
>TRBD1|TRBV29-1|many|TRBJ1-1
TGCAGCGTTGTCCGGGGACAGGGAAGGCCTGAAGCTTTCTTT
CSVVRGQGRPEAFF
>TRBD1|TRBV3-1|many|TRBJ2-7
TGTGCCAGCAGTCGTCTCGCACAGGGGGGCGAGCAGTACTTC
CASSRLAQGGEQYF
>TRBD2|TRBV20-1|many|TRBJ2-3
TGCAGTGCTAGAGACAGGGGAACCGGGACTAGACCCCCGTATTTT
CSARDRGTGTRPPYF
>TRBD1|TRBV29-1|many|TRBJ2-7
TGCAGCGTTCCCCGTGGAACAGGGGCAACCTACGAGCAGTACTTC
CSVPRGTGATYEQYF
>NA|TRBV10-3|NA|TRBJ2-2
TGTGCCATCAGTGAGTCGCAGGGCACCGGGGAGCTGTTTTTT
CAISESQGTGELFF
>NA|TRBV2|many|TRBJ2-6
TGTGCCAGCAGTGAGCGAAGAGCTGGGGCCAACGTCCTGACTTTC
CASSERRAGANVLTF
>NA|TRBV7-2|many|TRBJ2-5
TGTGCCAGCAGCCCTGGGCCCACCCAGGAGACCCAGTACTTC
CASSPGPTQETQYF
>NA|TRBV7-2|NA|TRBJ2-7
TGTGCCAGCAGCTTCGGACAGCCTTCGAGCGAGCAGTACTTC
CASSFGQPSSEQYF
>TRBD1|TRBV5-5|few|TRBJ1-1
TGTGCCAGCAGCTTAGAGGGACAGGGGGACACTGAAGCTTTCTTT
CASSLEGQGDTEAFF
>NA|TRBV5-6|few|TRBJ2-7
TGTGCCAGCAGCTTTGGGGCTACCTACGAGCAGTACTTC
CASSFGATYEQYF
>NA|TRBV18|many|TRBJ2-1
TGTGCCAGCTCACCACCGAACGAGCCTAATGAGCAGTTCTTC
CASSPPNEPNEQFF